The entry below describes one T cell receptor beta chain. The table came from immunoSEQ multiplex PCR; TCRdb's copy has only in-frame clones and leaves some out. The profile shows about 94,000 clones, about four fifths of them singletons. This sample is drawn from a study of blood T cell repertoires in COVID-19. On the study more broadly: Acute and convalescent COVID-19 samples came from the United States, Italy and Spain. PBMCs, B-cell-depleted T cells, or T cells were the source of the cDNA or gDNA that made up the material.

Germline assignment: CDR1 SGHRS and CDR2 YFSETQ. The V end was cut by 0 bases, the J end by 0 bases, with 9 bases between. The CDR3 is made up of 15 amino acids. The J gene is TRBJ2-5, the V gene TRBV5-1; D is unclear. The receptor comes from a man aged 60 to 75 with acute or convalescent COVID-19. The sample consisted of peripheral blood. The CDR3 reads CASSLGPQYQETQYF. CDR3 in DNA: TGCGCCAGCAGCTTGGGTCCGCAGTACCAAGAGACCCAGTACTTC.